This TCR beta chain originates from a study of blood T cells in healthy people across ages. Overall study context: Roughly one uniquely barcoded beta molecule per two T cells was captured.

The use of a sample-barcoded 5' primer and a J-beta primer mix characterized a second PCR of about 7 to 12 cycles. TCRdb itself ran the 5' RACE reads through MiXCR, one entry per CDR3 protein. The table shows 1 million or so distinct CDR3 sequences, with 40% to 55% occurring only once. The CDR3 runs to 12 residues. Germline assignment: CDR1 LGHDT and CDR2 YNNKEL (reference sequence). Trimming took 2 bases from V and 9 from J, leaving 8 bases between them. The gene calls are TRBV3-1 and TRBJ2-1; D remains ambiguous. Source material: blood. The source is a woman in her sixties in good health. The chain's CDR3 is CASSQSGFEQFF. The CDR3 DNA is TGTGCCAGCAGCCAATCAGGTTTTGAGCAGTTCTTC.